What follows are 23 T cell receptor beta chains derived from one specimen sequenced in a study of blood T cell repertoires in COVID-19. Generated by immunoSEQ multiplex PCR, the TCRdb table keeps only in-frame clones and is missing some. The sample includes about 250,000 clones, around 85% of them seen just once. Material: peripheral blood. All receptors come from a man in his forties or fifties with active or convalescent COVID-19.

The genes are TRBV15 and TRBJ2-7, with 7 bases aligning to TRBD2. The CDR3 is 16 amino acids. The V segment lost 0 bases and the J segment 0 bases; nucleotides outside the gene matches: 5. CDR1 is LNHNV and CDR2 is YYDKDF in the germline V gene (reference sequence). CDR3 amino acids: CATSREGGGSSYEQYF. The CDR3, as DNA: TGTGCCACCAGCAGAGAGGGCGGCGGGAGCTCCTACGAGCAGTACTTC.

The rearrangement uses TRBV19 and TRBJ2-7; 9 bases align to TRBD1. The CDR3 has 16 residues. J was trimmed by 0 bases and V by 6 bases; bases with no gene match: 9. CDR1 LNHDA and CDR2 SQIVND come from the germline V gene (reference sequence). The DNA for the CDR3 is TGTGCCAGTAGCGATACAGGGGGCACCTACTCCTACGAGCAGTACTTC. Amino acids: CASSDTGGTYSYEQYF.

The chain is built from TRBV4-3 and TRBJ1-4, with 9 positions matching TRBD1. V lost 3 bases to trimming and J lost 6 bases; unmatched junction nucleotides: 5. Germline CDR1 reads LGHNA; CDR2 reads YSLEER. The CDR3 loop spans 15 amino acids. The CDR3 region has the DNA TGCGCCAGCAGCCATGGACAGGGGCCGGATGAAAAACTGTTTTTT. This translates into CASSHGQGPDEKLFF.

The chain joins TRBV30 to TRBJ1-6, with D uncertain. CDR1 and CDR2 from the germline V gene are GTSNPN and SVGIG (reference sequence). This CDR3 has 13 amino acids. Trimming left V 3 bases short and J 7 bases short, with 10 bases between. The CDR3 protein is CAWSREDNSPLHF. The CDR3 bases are TGTGCCTGGAGCCGGGAAGACAATTCACCCCTCCACTTT.

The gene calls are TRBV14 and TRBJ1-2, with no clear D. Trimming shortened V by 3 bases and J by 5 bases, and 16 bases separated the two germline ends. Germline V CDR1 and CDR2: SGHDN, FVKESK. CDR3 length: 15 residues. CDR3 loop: CASSHGTAPYYGYTF. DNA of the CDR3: TGTGCCAGCAGCCATGGAACAGCTCCATATTATGGCTACACCTTC.

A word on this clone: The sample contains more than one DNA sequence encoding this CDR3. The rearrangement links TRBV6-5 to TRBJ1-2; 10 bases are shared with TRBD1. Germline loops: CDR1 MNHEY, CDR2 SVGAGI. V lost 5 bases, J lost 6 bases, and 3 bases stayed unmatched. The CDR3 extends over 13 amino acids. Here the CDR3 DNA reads TGTGCCAGCAGTCCTGACAGGGGGCATGGCTACACCTTC. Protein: CASSPDRGHGYTF.

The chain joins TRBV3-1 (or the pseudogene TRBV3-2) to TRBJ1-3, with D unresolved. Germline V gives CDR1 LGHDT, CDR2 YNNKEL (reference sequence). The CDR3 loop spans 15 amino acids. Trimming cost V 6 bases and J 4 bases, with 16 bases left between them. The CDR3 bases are TGTGCCAGCAGACCAGACCCTGGGCTCGGAAACACCATATATTTT. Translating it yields CASRPDPGLGNTIYF.

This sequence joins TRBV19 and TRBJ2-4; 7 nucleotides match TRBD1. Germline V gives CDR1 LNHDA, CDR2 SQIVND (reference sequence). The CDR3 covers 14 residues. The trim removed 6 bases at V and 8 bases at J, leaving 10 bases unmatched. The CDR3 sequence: CASSPDRVLYIQYF. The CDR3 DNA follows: TGTGCCAGTAGCCCCGACAGGGTTTTGTACATTCAGTACTTC.

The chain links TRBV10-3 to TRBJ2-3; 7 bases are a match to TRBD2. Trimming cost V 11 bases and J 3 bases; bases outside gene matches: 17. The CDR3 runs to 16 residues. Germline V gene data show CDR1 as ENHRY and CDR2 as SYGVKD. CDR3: CAASRGAGERTDTQYF. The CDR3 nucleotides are TGTGCCGCCTCGCGCGGGGCGGGAGAACGAACAGATACGCAGTATTTT.

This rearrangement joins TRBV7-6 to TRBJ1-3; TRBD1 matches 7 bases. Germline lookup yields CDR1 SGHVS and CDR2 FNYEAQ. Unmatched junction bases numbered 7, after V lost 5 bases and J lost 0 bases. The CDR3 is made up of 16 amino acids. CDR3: CASSRTGDFSGNTIYF. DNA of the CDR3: TGTGCCAGCAGCCGTACAGGGGACTTCTCTGGAAACACCATATATTTT.

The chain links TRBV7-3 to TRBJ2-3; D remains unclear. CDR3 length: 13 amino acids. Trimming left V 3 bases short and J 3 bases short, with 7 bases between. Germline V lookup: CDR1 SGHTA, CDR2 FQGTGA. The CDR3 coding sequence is TGTGCCAGCAGCTTCTCCCGGACAGATACGCAGTATTTT. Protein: CASSFSRTDTQYF.

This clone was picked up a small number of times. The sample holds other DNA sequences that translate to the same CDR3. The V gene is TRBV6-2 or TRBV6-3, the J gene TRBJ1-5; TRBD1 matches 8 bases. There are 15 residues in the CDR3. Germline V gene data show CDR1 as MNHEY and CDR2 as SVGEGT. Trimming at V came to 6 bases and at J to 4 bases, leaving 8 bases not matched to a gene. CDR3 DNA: TGTGCCAGCAGCTCTACAGGGGGGGGGAATCAGCCCCAGCATTTT. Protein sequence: CASSSTGGGNQPQHF.

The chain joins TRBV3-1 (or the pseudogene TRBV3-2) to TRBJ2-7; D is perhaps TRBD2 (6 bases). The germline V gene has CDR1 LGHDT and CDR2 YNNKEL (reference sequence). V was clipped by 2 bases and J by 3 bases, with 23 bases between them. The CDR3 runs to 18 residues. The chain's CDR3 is CASSQKGMMASVDYEQYF. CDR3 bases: TGTGCCAGCAGCCAAAAAGGGATGATGGCTAGCGTCGACTACGAGCAGTACTTC.

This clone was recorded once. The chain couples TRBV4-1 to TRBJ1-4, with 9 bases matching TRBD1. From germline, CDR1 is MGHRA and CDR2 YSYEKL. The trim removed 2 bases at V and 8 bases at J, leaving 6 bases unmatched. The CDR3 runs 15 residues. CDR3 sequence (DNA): TGCGCCAGCAGCCAACAGACAGGGGGTAGAGAAAAACTGTTTTTT. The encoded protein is CASSQQTGGREKLFF.

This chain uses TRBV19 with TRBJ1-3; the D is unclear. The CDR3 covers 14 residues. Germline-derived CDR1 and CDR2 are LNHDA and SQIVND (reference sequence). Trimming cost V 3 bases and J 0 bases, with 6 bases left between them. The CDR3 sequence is CASSIGVSGNTIYF. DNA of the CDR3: TGTGCCAGTAGTATCGGTGTCTCTGGAAACACCATATATTTT.

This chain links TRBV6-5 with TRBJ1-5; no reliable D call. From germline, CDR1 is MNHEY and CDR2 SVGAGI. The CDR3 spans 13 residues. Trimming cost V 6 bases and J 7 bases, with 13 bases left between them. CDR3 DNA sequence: TGTGCCAGCAGCCAAACACGAGGACAGCCCCAGCATTTT. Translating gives CASSQTRGQPQHF.

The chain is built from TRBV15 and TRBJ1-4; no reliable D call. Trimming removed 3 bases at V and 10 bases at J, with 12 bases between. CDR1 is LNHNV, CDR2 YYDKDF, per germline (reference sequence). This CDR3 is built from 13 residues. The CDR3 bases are TGTGCCACCAGCAGTCTTCCCCCGGGAAAACTGTTTTTT. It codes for CATSSLPPGKLFF.

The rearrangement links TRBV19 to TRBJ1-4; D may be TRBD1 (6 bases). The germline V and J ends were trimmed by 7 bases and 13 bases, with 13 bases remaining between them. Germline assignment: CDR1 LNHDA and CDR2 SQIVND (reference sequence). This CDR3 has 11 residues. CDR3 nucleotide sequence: TGTGCCAGTACTGGGGGCAAGGCACTGTTTTTT. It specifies CASTGGKALFF.

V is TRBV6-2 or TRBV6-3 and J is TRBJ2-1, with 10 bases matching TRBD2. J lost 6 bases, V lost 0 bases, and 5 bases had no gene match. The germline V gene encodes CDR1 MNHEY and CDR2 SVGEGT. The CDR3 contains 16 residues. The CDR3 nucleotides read TGTGCCAGCAGTTACTCCAGGACTAGCGGAACCAATGAGCAGTTCTTC. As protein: CASSYSRTSGTNEQFF.

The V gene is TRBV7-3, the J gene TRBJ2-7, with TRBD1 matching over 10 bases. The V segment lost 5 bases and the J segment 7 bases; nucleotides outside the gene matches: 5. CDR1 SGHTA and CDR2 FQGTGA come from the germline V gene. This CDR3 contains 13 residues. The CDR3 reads CASSRTGGGEQYF. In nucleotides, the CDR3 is TGTGCCAGCAGCAGGACAGGGGGAGGAGAGCAGTACTTC.

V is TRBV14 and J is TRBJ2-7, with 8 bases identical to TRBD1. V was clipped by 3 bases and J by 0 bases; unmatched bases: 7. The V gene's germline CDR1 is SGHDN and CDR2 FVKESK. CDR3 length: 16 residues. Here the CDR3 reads CASSQAGGRGSYEQYF. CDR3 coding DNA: TGTGCCAGCAGCCAGGCAGGGGGCCGCGGCTCCTACGAGCAGTACTTC.

The CDR3 spells CASKDTNQPQHF. The CDR3 coding sequence is TGTGCCAGCAAAGACACGAATCAGCCCCAGCATTTT. This sequence joins TRBV6-5 and TRBJ1-5; no clear D. CDR3 length equals 12 residues. V dropped 7 bases and J dropped 4 bases, with 8 bases sitting between them. Germline assignment: CDR1 MNHEY and CDR2 SVGAGI.

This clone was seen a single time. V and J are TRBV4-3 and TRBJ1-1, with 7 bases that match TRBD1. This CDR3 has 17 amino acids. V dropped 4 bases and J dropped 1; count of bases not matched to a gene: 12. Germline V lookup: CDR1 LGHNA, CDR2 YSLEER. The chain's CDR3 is CASSPREGALPNTEAFF. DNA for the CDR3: TGCGCCAGCAGCCCCCGTGAGGGGGCGCTTCCGAACACTGAAGCTTTCTTT.